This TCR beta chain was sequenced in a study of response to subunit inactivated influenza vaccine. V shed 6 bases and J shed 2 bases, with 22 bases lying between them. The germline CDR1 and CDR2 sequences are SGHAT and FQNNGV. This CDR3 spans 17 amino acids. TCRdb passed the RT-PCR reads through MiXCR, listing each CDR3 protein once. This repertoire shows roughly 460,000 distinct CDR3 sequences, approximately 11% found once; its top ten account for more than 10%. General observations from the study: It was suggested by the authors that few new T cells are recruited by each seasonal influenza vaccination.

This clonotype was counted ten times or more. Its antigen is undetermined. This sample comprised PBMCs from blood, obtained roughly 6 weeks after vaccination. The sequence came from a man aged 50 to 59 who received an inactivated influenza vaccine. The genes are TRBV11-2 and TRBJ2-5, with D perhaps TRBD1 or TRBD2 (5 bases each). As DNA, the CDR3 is TGTGCCAGCAGTCTTGGGGGTAGTGCGCTACAACAAGAGACCCAGTACTTC. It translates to CASSLGGSALQQETQYF.